These 14 T cell receptor beta chains were sequenced from one sample in a study of tumor-infiltrating lymphocytes in primary liver carcinoma. Starting material of 500 ng total RNA yielded TCR beta cDNA via a constant-region primer. Slightly modified ARM-PCR with three nested multiplex PCR rounds yielded TCR beta libraries. Investigators reported that the first two PCR rounds, at 10 cycles each, used TRBV1-TRBV30 forward primers with a C-beta reverse primer. Via MiXCR, TCRdb re-called the multiplex PCR reads, giving one row per CDR3 protein. The sample has 100,000 or so distinct CDR3 sequences; around 73% are singletons. Each 20-30 mg portion of unsorted bulk tissue served as the source for co-extraction of RNA and DNA. What was sequenced was liver tumor tissue from sampling region 2. Subset here: tumor region T2, inferior pole. These receptors were collected from an older woman with primary liver carcinoma and hepatitis B virus infection.

The gene calls are TRBV4-1 and TRBJ2-3; D gene uncertain. CDR3 length: 15 residues. Germline lookup yields CDR1 MGHRA and CDR2 YSYEKL. V was trimmed by 4 bases and J by 0 bases, leaving 11 bases between them. Written as DNA, the CDR3 is TGCGCCAGCAGCCCGATCCAGCCTAGCACAGATACGCAGTATTTT. It encodes CASSPIQPSTDTQYF.

Points on this clonotype: In this CDR3 the conserved last residue, phenylalanine or tryptophan, is missing, so a read error is likely. V usage is TRBV5-4 and J usage is TRBJ1-1, with D unclear. Germline CDR1 reads SGHNT; CDR2 reads YYREEE (reference sequence). The CDR3 covers 13 residues. The CDR3 here is CASSLRTNTGAFI. CDR3 DNA sequence: TGTGCCAGCAGCTTGCGGACGAACACTGGAGCTTTCATT.

This chain uses TRBV7-3 with TRBJ2-6; D possibly corresponds to TRBD2 (6 bases). The V gene's germline CDR1 is SGHTA and CDR2 FQGTGA. The CDR3 is 18 amino acids. Trimming stripped 4 bases from V and 0 bases from J, with 16 bases between. The CDR3 region is CASSSRPGVVSGANVLTF. The CDR3 coding sequence is TGTGCCAGCAGCTCCCGACCGGGGGTTGTCTCTGGGGCCAACGTCCTGACTTTC.

At least ten counts were recorded for this clonotype. This chain connects TRBV6-1 to TRBJ1-2; D is possibly TRBD1 (5 bases). The V gene lost 1 base and the J gene lost 7 bases, with 13 bases spanning the gap. CDR1 and CDR2 from the germline V gene are MNHNS and SASEGT. The CDR3 has 14 residues. CDR3 loop: CASSEVGQGSGYTF. The CDR3 coding sequence is TGTGCCAGCAGTGAAGTCGGGCAGGGCTCTGGCTACACCTTC.

The rearrangement joins TRBV29-1 to TRBJ2-5; TRBD2 agrees at 7 bases. The J call is in doubt because the DNA end fits TRBJ2-1 better. The V gene's germline CDR1 is SQVTM and CDR2 ANQGSEA. The CDR3 is 15 residues long. For the CDR3, the DNA is TGCAGTGTCACAATGTCAGCGGGGATTTACAATGAGCAGTTCTTC. Translation: CSVTMSAGIYNEQFF.

Remarks on this clonotype: The junction departs from the called germline gene at one end, perhaps through a read error. The chain employs TRBV11-2 and TRBJ2-5, with 11 bases lining up with TRBD1. Germline CDR1 SGHAT, CDR2 FQNNGV. The CDR3 contains 15 residues. CDR3: CASNLTGTGGKTQYF. For the CDR3, the DNA is TGTGCCAGCAATTTGACCGGGACAGGGGGGAAGACCCAATACTTC.

Notes on this clonotype: A read error is possible here, since a much larger clone lies one base away. The V and J genes are TRBV4-2 and TRBJ2-6; maybe TRBD2 (5 bases). This CDR3 is 20 amino acids long. CDR1 is LGHNA, CDR2 YNFKEQ, per germline. V was pared by 4 bases and J by 0 bases, with 22 bases between. CDR3 protein: CASSPSRAASGVSGANVLTF. As DNA, the CDR3 is TGTGCCAGCAGCCCCTCCCGAGCGGCCTCAGGCGTCTCTGGGGCCAACGTCCTGACTTTC.

The chain is built from TRBV11-1 and TRBJ2-2; D remains ambiguous. V dropped 7 bases and J dropped 5 bases, with 14 bases sitting between them. Germline-derived CDR1 and CDR2 are SGHAT and FQDESV (reference sequence). The CDR3 covers 14 residues. Here the CDR3 reads CASKLSLDTGELFF. As DNA, the CDR3 is TGTGCCAGCAAACTGAGCCTTGATACCGGGGAGCTGTTTTTT.

A word on this clonotype: A read error may account for a junction end that differs from germline. The chain couples TRBV29-1 to TRBJ2-4, with 7 bases fitting TRBD2. This CDR3 is built from 12 residues. The germline V gene has CDR1 SQVTM and CDR2 ANQGSEA. The CDR3 sequence: CSVGTGGYILYF. CDR3 DNA: TGCAGCGTCGGAACCGGGGGGTACATTCTGTACTTC. Drawing the rest from reference TRBV29-1 and TRBJ2-4, the complete variable domain is SAVISQKPSRDICQRGTSLTIQCQVDSQVTMMFWYRQQPGQSLTLIATANQGSEATYESGFVIDKFPISRPNLTFSTLTVSNMSPEDSSIYLCSVGTGGYILYFGAGTRLSVL.

As for this clonotype: Germline is not matched at one junction end, which may reflect a read error. J is TRBJ2-2 and V is TRBV11-2; D could derive from TRBD1 or TRBD2 (5 bases each). Per germline, CDR1 SGHAT and CDR2 FQNNGV. The CDR3 has 14 residues. Here the CDR3 reads CASSPYKRVRELFF. CDR3 coding DNA: TGTGCCAGCAGCCCTTATAAACGGGTCAGGGAGCTATTTTTT.

This clonotype was detected ten times or more. The CDR3 DNA follows: TGTGCCTGGAGTGTAAGCGGGAGCACCTACGAGCAGTACTTC. Its protein product is CAWSVSGSTYEQYF. The chain has TRBV30 and TRBJ2-7; 8 nucleotides agree with TRBD2. The CDR3 is 14 amino acids. V trimming: 0 bases; J trimming: 2 bases; junction bases outside the gene matches: 3. Germline-derived CDR1 and CDR2 are GTSNPN and SVGIG (reference sequence).

This clonotype was seen more than once but under ten times. A junction end diverges from the germline sequence, so it may reflect a read error. This chain uses TRBV11-1 with TRBJ2-6, with 8 bases identical to TRBD2. This CDR3 has 17 residues. CDR1 and CDR2 from the germline V gene are SGHAT and FQDESV (reference sequence). In DNA form, the CDR3 reads TGTGCCAGCAGTCAGGGACTAGGAGACTCTGGGGCCAACGCCCTGACTTTC. Translating gives CASSQGLGDSGANALTF.

A remark on this clonotype: This may stem from a read error, because a much larger clone lies one nucleotide away. The conserved phenylalanine or tryptophan is not found at the CDR3 terminus, so this likely reflects a read error. The chain couples TRBV5-1 to TRBJ2-2; 11 bases fit TRBD2. The germline CDR1 and CDR2 sequences are SGHRS and YFSETQ. This CDR3 has 15 residues. Trimming took 6 bases from V and 7 from J; bases not matched to a gene: 8. In nucleotides, the CDR3 is TGCGCCAGCAAGACGACTAGCGGGACTAACGGGGAGCTGTTTCTT. This translates into CASKTTSGTNGELFL.

In this sample, this clonotype turned up a few times. A much more abundant neighbour one base away suggests this may be a read error. The chain combines TRBV12-3 or TRBV12-4 with TRBJ2-7, with TRBD2 as a possible D gene (7 bases). V was pared by 4 bases and J by 3 bases, with 19 bases between. The CDR3 is 16 residues long. CDR3 coding DNA: TGTGCCAGCAGTTCCAGGGACGGGGGGCGTATCTACGAGCAGTACTTC. Translating it yields CASSSRDGGRIYEQYF.